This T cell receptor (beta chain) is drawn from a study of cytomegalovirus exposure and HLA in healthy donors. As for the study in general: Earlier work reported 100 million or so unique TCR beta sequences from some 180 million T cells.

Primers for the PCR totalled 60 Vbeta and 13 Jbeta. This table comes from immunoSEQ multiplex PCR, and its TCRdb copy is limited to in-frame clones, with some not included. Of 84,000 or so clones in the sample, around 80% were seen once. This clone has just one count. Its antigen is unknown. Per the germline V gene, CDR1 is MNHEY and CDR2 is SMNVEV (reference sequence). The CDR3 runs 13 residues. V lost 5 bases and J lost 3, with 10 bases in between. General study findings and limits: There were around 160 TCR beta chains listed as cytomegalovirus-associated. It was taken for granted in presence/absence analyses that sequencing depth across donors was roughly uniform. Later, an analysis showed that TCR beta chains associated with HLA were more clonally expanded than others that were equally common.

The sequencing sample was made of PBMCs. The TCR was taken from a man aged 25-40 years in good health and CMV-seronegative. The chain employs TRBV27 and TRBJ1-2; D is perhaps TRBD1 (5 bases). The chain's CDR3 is CASSPDSYYGYTF. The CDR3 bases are TGTGCCAGCAGTCCCGACAGCTACTATGGCTACACCTTC.